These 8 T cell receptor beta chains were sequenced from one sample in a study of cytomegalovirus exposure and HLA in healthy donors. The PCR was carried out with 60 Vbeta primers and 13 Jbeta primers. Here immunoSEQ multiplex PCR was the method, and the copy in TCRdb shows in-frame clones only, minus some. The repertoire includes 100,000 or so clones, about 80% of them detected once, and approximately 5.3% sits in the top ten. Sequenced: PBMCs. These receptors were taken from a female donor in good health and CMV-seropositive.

The CDR3 sequence: CASRQGFGYGYTF. CDR3 bases: TGTGCCAGCAGGCAGGGTTTTGGGTATGGCTACACCTTC. The chain joins TRBV6-4 to TRBJ1-2; D possibly corresponds to TRBD1 (5 bases). Germline V gene lookup returns CDR1 MRHNA and CDR2 SNTAGT. CDR3 length equals 13 residues. V lost 6 bases, J lost 5 bases, and 13 bases lay in between.

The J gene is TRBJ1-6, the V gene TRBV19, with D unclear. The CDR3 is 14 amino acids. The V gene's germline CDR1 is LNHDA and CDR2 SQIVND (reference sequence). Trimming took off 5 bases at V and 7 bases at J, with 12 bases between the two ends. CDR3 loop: CASSPSRPNSPLHF. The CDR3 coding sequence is TGTGCCAGTAGTCCTAGCAGACCCAATTCACCCCTCCACTTT.

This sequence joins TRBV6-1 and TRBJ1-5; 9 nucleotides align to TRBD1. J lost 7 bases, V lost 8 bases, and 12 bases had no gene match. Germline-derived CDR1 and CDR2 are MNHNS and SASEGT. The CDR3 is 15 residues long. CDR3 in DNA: TGTGCCAGCTCTCTGGACAGGGGTGGCGGGCAGCCCCAGCATTTT. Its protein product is CASSLDRGGGQPQHF.

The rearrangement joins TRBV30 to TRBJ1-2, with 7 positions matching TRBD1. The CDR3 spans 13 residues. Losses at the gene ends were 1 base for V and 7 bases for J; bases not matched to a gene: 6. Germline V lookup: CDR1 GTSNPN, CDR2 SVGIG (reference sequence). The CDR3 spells CAWSATGIFGYTF. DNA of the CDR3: TGTGCCTGGAGTGCGACAGGGATCTTTGGCTACACCTTC.

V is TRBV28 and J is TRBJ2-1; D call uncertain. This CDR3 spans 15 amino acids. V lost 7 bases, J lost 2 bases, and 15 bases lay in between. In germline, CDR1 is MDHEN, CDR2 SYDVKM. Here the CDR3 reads CASMSLPRTYNEQFF. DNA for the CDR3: TGTGCCAGCATGTCCCTCCCCAGGACCTACAATGAGCAGTTCTTC.

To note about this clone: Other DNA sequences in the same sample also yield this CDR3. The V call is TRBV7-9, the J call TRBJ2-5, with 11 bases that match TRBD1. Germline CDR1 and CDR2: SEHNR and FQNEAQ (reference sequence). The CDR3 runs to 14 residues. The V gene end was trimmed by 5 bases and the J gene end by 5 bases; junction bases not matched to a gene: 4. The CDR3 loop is CASSLGTGGETQYF. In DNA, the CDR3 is TGTGCCAGCAGCCTCGGGACAGGGGGGGAGACCCAGTACTTC.

The CDR3 loop is CASSSTQGAWGQPQHF. CDR3 sequence (DNA): TGTGCCAGCAGTTCAACACAGGGGGCCTGGGGTCAGCCCCAGCATTTT. The chain is built from TRBV27 and TRBJ1-5; TRBD1 matches at 9 bases. The CDR3 has 16 amino acids. The ends lost 4 bases at V and 6 bases at J; junction bases unmatched: 10. Germline loops: CDR1 MNHEY, CDR2 SMNVEV (reference sequence).

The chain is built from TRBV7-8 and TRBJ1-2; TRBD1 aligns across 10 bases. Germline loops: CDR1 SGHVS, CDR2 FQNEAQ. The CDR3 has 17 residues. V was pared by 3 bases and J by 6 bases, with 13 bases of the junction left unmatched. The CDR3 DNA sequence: TGTGCCAGCAGCTTGCCAGTTGACAGGGGGCGATCTGATGGCTACACCTTC. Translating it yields CASSLPVDRGRSDGYTF.